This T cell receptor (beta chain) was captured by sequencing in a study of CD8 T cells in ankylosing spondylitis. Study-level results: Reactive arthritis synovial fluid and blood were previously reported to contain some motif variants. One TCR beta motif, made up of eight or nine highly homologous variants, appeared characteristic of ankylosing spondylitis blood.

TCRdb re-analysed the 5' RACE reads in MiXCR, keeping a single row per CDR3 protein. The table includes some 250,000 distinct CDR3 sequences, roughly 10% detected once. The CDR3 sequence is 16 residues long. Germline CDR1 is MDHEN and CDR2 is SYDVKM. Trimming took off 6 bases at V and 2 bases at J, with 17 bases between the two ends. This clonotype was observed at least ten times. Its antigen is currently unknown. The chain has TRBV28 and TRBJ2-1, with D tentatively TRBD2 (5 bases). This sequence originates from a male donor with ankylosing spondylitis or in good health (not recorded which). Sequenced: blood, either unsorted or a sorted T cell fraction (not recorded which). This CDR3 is CASSPLDLWPYNEQFF. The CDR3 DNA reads TGTGCCAGCAGCCCACTAGATCTTTGGCCCTACAATGAGCAGTTCTTC.